A selection of T cell receptor beta chains follows, all from one sample in a study of shared clonotypes between healthy human individuals. This table comes from immunoSEQ multiplex PCR, and its TCRdb copy is limited to in-frame clones, with some not included. The sample holds millions of clones, roughly 94% seen once. The sample was naive CD4+ T cells sorted from blood. These receptor sequences come from a man between 18 and 35 years old in good health. Each CDR3 is given with its conserved first and last residue. A row's size may be missing; if present it is once, few, many or a size class.

CASSLASGQETQYF	NA	TRBV5-1	TRBJ2-5
CASSSSYGGIQYF	NA	TRBV11-2	TRBJ2-4
CAWSRDGNSPLHF	NA	TRBV30	TRBJ1-6
CASSASGRSDTQYF	NA	TRBV18	TRBJ2-3
CAIRGTGEGEKLFF	NA	TRBV10-3	TRBJ1-4
CAWGGLDLAKNIQYF	NA	TRBV30	TRBJ2-4
CASSPANTGELFF	NA	TRBV18	TRBJ2-2
CASSWTGNGYTF	once	TRBV5-4	TRBJ1-2
CASSQEGPRTGELFF	NA	TRBV4-1	TRBJ2-2
CASSALGIPSNEQYF	NA	TRBV7-2	TRBJ2-7
CASSLGGQGSTDTQYF	NA	TRBV5-5	TRBJ2-3
CASSQSSVSDMNTEAFF	NA	TRBV4-3	TRBJ1-1
CASTPSGTGREKLFF	NA	TRBV19	TRBJ1-4
CASTSPGELFF	NA	TRBV28	TRBJ2-2
CASSLQGAGGELFF	NA	TRBV18	TRBJ2-2
CASSLLGDGTDTQYF	NA	TRBV5-6	TRBJ2-3
CASPSPGPGYGYTF	NA	TRBV2	TRBJ1-2
CASYSPTRAKIGNYTF	NA	TRBV27	TRBJ1-2
CASSAGQGRNQPQHF	NA	TRBV6-5	TRBJ1-5
CASSLFKGPGQEYF	NA	TRBV28	TRBJ2-3
CAWSPGDTSAETQYF	NA	TRBV30	TRBJ2-5
CATMSTQGMNSPLHF	NA	TRBV6-5	TRBJ1-6
CASSEGGVWDEQYF	NA	TRBV11-2	TRBJ2-7
CASSVNNYPGYEQYF	NA	TRBV9	TRBJ2-7
CASSTQWDAYEQYF	NA	TRBV19	TRBJ2-7
CASSRQGSTGELFF	NA	TRBV6-5	TRBJ2-2
CASTGPAGFDYGYTF	NA	TRBV19	TRBJ1-2
CASSVRLGGVHEQYF	NA	TRBV7-9	TRBJ2-7
CAIRKDNTGELFF	NA	TRBV10-3	TRBJ2-2
CASSAGGGTDTQYF	NA	TRBV2	TRBJ2-3
CASSYAQGTGNSPLHF	NA	TRBV6-6	TRBJ1-6
CASSLEGGFSTDTQYF	NA	TRBV7-2	TRBJ2-3
CASGAETGGGETQYF	NA	TRBV6-1	TRBJ2-5
CASGLAGYNEQFF	NA	TRBV30	TRBJ2-1
CASSMRGEGTGELFF	NA	TRBV19	TRBJ2-2
CAWKVFSGPQETQYF	NA	TRBV30	TRBJ2-5
CASSPQGAEAGNTIYF	NA	TRBV7-9	TRBJ1-3
CASSLGDSEAFF	once	TRBV5-6	TRBJ1-1
CASSLVGTGLSNQPQHF	NA	TRBV7-2	TRBJ1-5
CAWSVTGGSETQYF	NA	TRBV30	TRBJ2-5
CASSPRDSYEQYF	NA	TRBV18	TRBJ2-7
CASSRTSGTDTQYF	NA	TRBV5-1	TRBJ2-3
CASAMASGASGNTIYF	once	TRBV6-6	TRBJ1-3
CASSQGQVGELFF	NA	TRBV7-7	TRBJ2-2
CASSRTSGSTSYNEQFF	once	TRBV5-1	TRBJ2-1
CSAIRASEQYF	NA	TRBV20-1	TRBJ2-7
CAWSRGSTDTQYF	once	TRBV30	TRBJ2-3
CASSFGRGHTEAFF	NA	TRBV5-6	TRBJ1-1
CAWSMIENTEAFF	NA	TRBV30	TRBJ1-1
CASSLALAGGPGTQYF	NA	TRBV7-9	TRBJ2-3
CAWNGQGDTEAFF	NA	TRBV30	TRBJ1-1
CASSLHGLQGEAFF	NA	TRBV7-2	TRBJ1-1
CASSTNYADTQYF	NA	TRBV5-1	TRBJ2-3
CASSGTGLETQYF	NA	TRBV27	TRBJ2-5
CASSFAPQGGQETQYF	NA	TRBV5-4	TRBJ2-5
CASSLSHGTGSNYGYTF	NA	TRBV7-2	TRBJ1-2
CASRVAGLSYEQYF	once	TRBV2	TRBJ2-7
CASSYSSEISNQPQHF	NA	TRBV6-5	TRBJ1-5
CASCEWGASNQPQHF	once	TRBV18	TRBJ1-5